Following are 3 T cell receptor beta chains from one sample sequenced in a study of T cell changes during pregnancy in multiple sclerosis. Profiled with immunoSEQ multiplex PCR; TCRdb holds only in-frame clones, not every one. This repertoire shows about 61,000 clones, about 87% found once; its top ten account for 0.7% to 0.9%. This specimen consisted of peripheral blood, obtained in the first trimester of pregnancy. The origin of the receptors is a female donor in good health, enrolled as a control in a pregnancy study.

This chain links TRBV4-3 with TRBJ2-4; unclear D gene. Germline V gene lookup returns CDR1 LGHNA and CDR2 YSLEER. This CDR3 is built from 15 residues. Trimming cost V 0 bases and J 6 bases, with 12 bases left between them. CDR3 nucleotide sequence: TGCGCCAGCAGCCAAGATGGTGCAGGTTTAAACATTCAGTACTTC. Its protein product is CASSQDGAGLNIQYF.

CDR3 sequence: CASSQGSWLAPATNEKLFF. Written as DNA, the CDR3 is TGCGCCAGCAGCCAAGGGAGTTGGTTAGCTCCTGCAACTAATGAAAAACTGTTTTTT. This sequence joins TRBV4-1 and TRBJ1-4; the D is unclear. The CDR3 totals 19 residues. Per the germline V gene, CDR1 is MGHRA and CDR2 is YSYEKL. The germline V and J ends were trimmed by 1 base and 0 bases, with 18 bases remaining between them.

The CDR3 DNA reads TGTGCCAGCAGTGGACTCAGGGATGGCTACACCTTC. Its protein is CASSGLRDGYTF. The rearrangement links TRBV2 to TRBJ1-2, with D possibly matching TRBD1 (5 bases). V lost 4 bases and J lost 6, with 9 bases in between. CDR3 length: 12 amino acids. Germline V gene lookup returns CDR1 SNHLY and CDR2 FYNNEI. The complete variable domain, with remaining parts taken from reference TRBV2 and TRBJ1-2, reads EPEVTQTPSHQVTQMGQEVILRCVPISNHLYFYWYRQILGQKVEFLVSFYNNEISEKSEIFDDQFSVERPDGSNFTLKIRSTKLEDSAMYFCASSGLRDGYTFGSGTRLTVV.